Following are 31 T cell receptor beta chains from one sample sequenced in a study of T cell responses to AZD1222 COVID-19 vaccine. Generated by immunoSEQ multiplex PCR, the TCRdb table keeps only in-frame clones and is missing some. This sample has 100,000 to 150,000 clones, with more than 80% found just once. The source was peripheral blood, collected 28 days after the second dose of the MenACWY control vaccine. The receptors originated from an adult who received the MenACWY meningococcal vaccine as a control.

This rearrangement joins TRBV19 to TRBJ1-6, with no clear D. Per germline, CDR1 LNHDA and CDR2 SQIVND (reference sequence). V lost 3 bases to trimming and J lost 5 bases, with 8 bases between them. The CDR3 is 14 amino acids. The CDR3 coding sequence is TGTGCCAGTAGTATCGGCGGGAATAATTCACCCCTCCACTTT. It translates to CASSIGGNNSPLHF.

This chain connects TRBV6-5 to TRBJ1-1; TRBD1 agrees at 8 bases. V shed 6 bases, J shed 4 bases, and the junction held 10 bases outside the gene matches. CDR1 is MNHEY, CDR2 SVGAGI, per germline. The CDR3 spans 15 residues. CDR3 DNA: TGTGCCAGCAGCTCGAGCTTTACAGGGGGCACTGAAGCTTTCTTT. As protein: CASSSSFTGGTEAFF.

J is TRBJ2-4 and V is TRBV3-1 (or the pseudogene TRBV3-2), with 7 positions matching TRBD2. The germline V gene encodes CDR1 LGHDT and CDR2 YNNKEL (reference sequence). This CDR3 spans 17 amino acids. With V trimmed by 0 bases and J by 2 bases, 7 bases remained unmatched. The CDR3 protein is CASSQDPTGGTKNIQYF. As DNA, the CDR3 is TGTGCCAGCAGCCAAGATCCTACCGGGGGGACCAAAAACATTCAGTACTTC.

The count of this clone is one. V and J are TRBV20-1 and TRBJ1-1; maybe TRBD1 (6 bases). Per germline, CDR1 DFQATT and CDR2 SNEGSKA (reference sequence). Trimming took 3 bases from V and 1 from J, leaving 12 bases between them. This CDR3 comprises 14 residues. CDR3 nucleotide sequence: TGCAGTGCTAGTGTGGGACACAGGAACACTGAAGCTTTCTTT. Translating it yields CSASVGHRNTEAFF.

This clone occurred once. V usage is TRBV19 and J usage is TRBJ1-6, with 7 bases matching TRBD1. J was trimmed by 3 bases and V by 5 bases; bases with no gene match: 7. Germline V gene lookup returns CDR1 LNHDA and CDR2 SQIVND (reference sequence). The CDR3 is 16 residues long. The CDR3 DNA reads TGTGCCAGTAGTCCCCCAGACAGGGACTATAATTCACCCCTCCACTTT. It is translated as CASSPPDRDYNSPLHF.

This clone was observed a few times. Here the CDR3 DNA reads TGTGCCAGCAGCTTACTGGGGAGTGGCAGGGGAGCAGGAAACACCATATATTTT. This gives the protein CASSLLGSGRGAGNTIYF. The chain couples TRBV7-2 to TRBJ1-3, with D possibly being TRBD1 (6 bases). The CDR3 length is 18 residues. Trimming left V 2 bases short and J 4 bases short, with 21 bases between. The germline V gene encodes CDR1 SGHTA and CDR2 FQGNSA.

This rearrangement joins TRBV7-2 to TRBJ2-7, with 7 bases matching TRBD1. This CDR3 region has 13 residues. V was clipped by 5 bases and J by 5 bases; unmatched bases: 6. Germline lookup yields CDR1 SGHTA and CDR2 FQGNSA. This CDR3 reads CASSDRQGNEQYF. The CDR3 bases are TGTGCCAGCAGCGATAGACAGGGAAACGAGCAGTACTTC.

The V and J genes are TRBV11-1 and TRBJ2-3, with D possibly TRBD2 on 5 matching bases. With 4 bases removed from V and 6 bases from J, the gap between germline ends came to 8 bases. The CDR3 contains 12 residues. Germline-derived CDR1 and CDR2 are SGHAT and FQDESV (reference sequence). In nucleotides, the CDR3 is TGTGCCAGCAGCTCCCGGGGTGATACGCAGTATTTT. It codes for CASSSRGDTQYF.

This sequence joins TRBV18 and TRBJ1-1; D is undetermined. Between the trimmed V and J ends, which lost 1 base and 3 bases, there was a span of 6 bases. The CDR3 is 13 amino acids. The germline V gene has CDR1 KGHSH and CDR2 LQKENI. The CDR3 DNA reads TGTGCCAGCTCACCACTCCAGGACACTGAAGCTTTCTTT. Amino acids: CASSPLQDTEAFF.

The gene calls are TRBV29-1 and TRBJ1-5, with D maybe TRBD1 (5 bases). The V gene's germline CDR1 is SQVTM and CDR2 ANQGSEA. The V and J ends lost 6 bases and 4 bases respectively, with 19 bases between them. The CDR3 has 15 amino acids. CDR3 protein: CSVGDGILGNQPQHF. For the CDR3, the DNA is TGCAGCGTAGGGGACGGGATACTAGGGAATCAGCCCCAGCATTTT. The variable domain in full, with the rest retrieved from reference TRBV29-1 and TRBJ1-5, is SAVISQKPSRDICQRGTSLTIQCQVDSQVTMMFWYRQQPGQSLTLIATANQGSEATYESGFVIDKFPISRPNLTFSTLTVSNMSPEDSSIYLCSVGDGILGNQPQHFGDGTRLSIL.

The chain uses TRBV19 and TRBJ2-7, with TRBD2 matching over 10 bases. Germline V gives CDR1 LNHDA, CDR2 SQIVND (reference sequence). The length of the CDR3 is 17 residues. Trimming cost V 1 base and J 1 base; bases outside gene matches: 7. CDR3 protein: CASSIGSGLAVSYEQYF. The DNA for the CDR3 is TGTGCCAGTAGTATAGGGAGCGGACTAGCGGTTTCCTACGAGCAGTACTTC. Looking up the rest from reference TRBV19 and TRBJ2-7 gives the full variable domain: DGGITQSPKYLFRKEGQNVTLSCEQNLNHDAMYWYRQDPGQGLRLIYYSQIVNDFQKGDIAEGYSVSREKKESFPLTVTSAQKNPTAFYLCASSIGSGLAVSYEQYFGPGTRLTVT.

This sequence joins TRBV6-2 or TRBV6-3 and TRBJ1-2; D gene ambiguous. The V end was cut by 6 bases, the J end by 8 bases, with 16 bases between. Germline V gene sequence: CDR1 MNHEY, CDR2 SVGEGT. The CDR3 is 13 amino acids. The DNA of the CDR3 is TGTGCCAGCAGCCCATTAATCGTTCGGGGCTACACCTTC. Its translation is CASSPLIVRGYTF.

The J gene is TRBJ2-1, the V gene TRBV27; 12 nucleotides agree with TRBD2. With 6 bases clipped from V and 8 bases from J, the junction kept 2 bases outside the gene matches. This CDR3 spans 13 amino acids. Germline CDR1 MNHEY, CDR2 SMNVEV (reference sequence). CDR3 DNA: TGTGCCAGCAGGACTAGCGGGAGCTATGAGCAGTTCTTC. Its translation is CASRTSGSYEQFF.

The chain is built from TRBV4-2 and TRBJ2-1, with TRBD2 matching 11 bases. The length of the CDR3 is 16 residues. The germline V gene has CDR1 LGHNA and CDR2 YNFKEQ. With 1 base clipped from V and 12 bases from J, the junction kept 11 bases outside the gene matches. This CDR3 is CASSQVIGTSGIGQFF. For the CDR3, the DNA is TGTGCCAGCAGCCAAGTGATAGGGACTAGCGGCATAGGGCAGTTCTTC.

The V call is TRBV5-6, the J call TRBJ1-1; D possibly corresponds to TRBD1 (5 bases). The V end lost 0 bases, the J end lost 3 bases, and 6 bases lay between the germline ends. The CDR3 covers 13 residues. Germline V gene lookup returns CDR1 SGHDT and CDR2 YYEEEE. CDR3 coding DNA: TGTGCCAGCAGCTTGGTGGGGGACACTGAAGCTTTCTTT. Amino acids: CASSLVGDTEAFF.

The count of this clone is one. The DNA of the CDR3 is TGTGCCAGCAGCTTTAGAGGCAAGCAAGAGACCCAGTACTTC. This gives the protein CASSFRGKQETQYF. V and J are TRBV11-2 and TRBJ2-5; D is unclear. Germline V lookup: CDR1 SGHAT, CDR2 FQNNGV. Trimming removed 3 bases at V and 2 bases at J, with 10 bases between. The CDR3 has 14 residues. Filled out from reference TRBV11-2 and TRBJ2-5, the complete variable domain reads EAGVAQSPRYKIIEKRQSVAFWCNPISGHATLYWYQQILGQGPKLLIQFQNNGVVDDSQLPKDRFSAERLKGVDSTLKIQPAKLEDSAVYLCASSFRGKQETQYFGPGTRLLVL.

The chain links TRBV27 to TRBJ2-5; 8 bases fit TRBD2. The germline V gene encodes CDR1 MNHEY and CDR2 SMNVEV (reference sequence). The CDR3 sequence is 15 residues long. The ends lost 2 bases at V and 4 bases at J; junction bases unmatched: 6. The CDR3 sequence is CASSLGGGGLETQYF. CDR3 nucleotide sequence: TGTGCCAGCAGTTTAGGTGGCGGGGGGTTAGAGACCCAGTACTTC.

The genes are TRBV19 and TRBJ1-6; no clear D gene. CDR3 size: 12 residues. Germline V CDR1 and CDR2: LNHDA, SQIVND (reference sequence). Trimming left V 4 bases short and J 7 bases short, with 5 bases between. The DNA for the CDR3 is TGTGCCAGTAGTAGCGGGAATTCACCCCTCCACTTT. It specifies CASSSGNSPLHF.

This chain links TRBV4-2 with TRBJ1-1; tentative D call: TRBD1 (5 bases). V lost 0 bases and J lost 1, with 12 bases in between. Per germline, CDR1 LGHNA and CDR2 YNFKEQ. CDR3 size: 16 residues. CDR3 amino acids: CASSQDGGEKNTEAFF. CDR3 bases: TGTGCCAGCAGCCAAGACGGGGGGGAGAAGAACACTGAAGCTTTCTTT.

The chain is built from TRBV1 and TRBJ2-1; TRBD2 is the table's D call, not checked against the DNA. TRBV1 corresponds to a pseudogene. CDR3 length: 15 residues. CDR3 region: CTSSQGPTKYNEQFF. The CDR3 DNA follows: TGCACCAGCAGCCAAGGACCTACTAAATACAATGAGCAGTTCTTC.

The chain has TRBV27 and TRBJ1-4, with no clear D. CDR1 and CDR2 from the germline V gene are MNHEY and SMNVEV (reference sequence). CDR3 length: 15 amino acids. The V and J ends lost 7 bases and 0 bases respectively, with 12 bases between them. In DNA, the CDR3 is TGTGCCAGCACCCCCCGGTGGGCAACTAATGAAAAACTGTTTTTT. This codes for CASTPRWATNEKLFF.

The V and J genes are TRBV11-2 and TRBJ2-5, with TRBD1 as a possible D gene (6 bases). Germline V gene lookup returns CDR1 SGHAT and CDR2 FQNNGV. V lost 2 bases, J lost 4 bases, and 14 bases lay in between. The CDR3 extends over 15 amino acids. The DNA of the CDR3 is TGTGCCAGCAGCTTAATGAGCAGGGGTGGAGAGACCCAGTACTTC. The encoded protein is CASSLMSRGGETQYF.

This chain's CDR3 is CASSLDGTRNEKLFF. In DNA form, the CDR3 reads TGCGCCAGCAGCTTGGACGGCACTCGTAATGAAAAACTGTTTTTT. The chain combines TRBV5-1 with TRBJ1-4; D remains ambiguous. The CDR3 consists of 15 residues. Per germline, CDR1 SGHRS and CDR2 YFSETQ. Trimming cost V 0 bases and J 4 bases, with 10 bases left between them.

This chain links TRBV10-1 with TRBJ1-3; no clear D gene. Germline V gene lookup returns CDR1 WNHNN and CDR2 SYGVQD (reference sequence). The CDR3 has 15 residues. The germline V and J ends were trimmed by 2 bases and 2 bases, with 10 bases remaining between them. The CDR3: CASSESRGTGNTIYF. DNA of the CDR3: TGCGCCAGCAGTGAGAGCCGGGGAACTGGAAACACCATATATTTT.

This clone appeared once. The chain carries TRBV14 and TRBJ2-5, with 9 bases identical to TRBD1. CDR1 and CDR2 from the germline V gene are SGHDN and FVKESK. V lost 0 bases, J lost 5 bases, and 10 bases stayed unmatched. The CDR3 consists of 17 residues. CDR3 in amino acids: CASSQDRDRVEGETQYF. CDR3 sequence (DNA): TGTGCCAGCAGCCAAGATAGGGACAGGGTCGAGGGCGAGACCCAGTACTTC.

The CDR3 DNA reads TGTGCCAGCAGCTTATTGGGACTAGCGGGAGGCTACGAGCAGTACTTC. Amino acid sequence: CASSLLGLAGGYEQYF. The V call is TRBV11-2, the J call TRBJ2-7; TRBD2 agrees at 15 bases. J gave up 3 bases and V 2 bases, and 2 bases lay outside the gene matches. The CDR3 sequence is 16 residues long. The V gene's germline CDR1 is SGHAT and CDR2 FQNNGV.

V and J are TRBV2 and TRBJ2-5, with D perhaps given as TRBD1 or TRBD2 (6 bases each). CDR1 and CDR2 from the germline V gene are SNHLY and FYNNEI. The CDR3 consists of 12 residues. V lost 7 bases to trimming and J lost 7 bases, with 13 bases between them. The CDR3 DNA follows: TGTGCCAGCATTGCCGGGGGCTCGACCCAGTACTTC. This encodes CASIAGGSTQYF.

This clone occurred once. The rearrangement joins TRBV2 to TRBJ1-4, with D possibly being TRBD1 (6 bases). The CDR3 is made up of 14 amino acids. The germline CDR1 and CDR2 sequences are SNHLY and FYNNEI. V was cut by 5 bases and J by 8 bases, with 15 bases left in between. DNA for the CDR3: TGTGCCAGCAGTCCACAGGGACTTAGAGAAAAACTGTTTTTT. Translation gives CASSPQGLREKLFF. The full variable domain, rest sourced from reference TRBV2 and TRBJ1-4, is EPEVTQTPSHQVTQMGQEVILRCVPISNHLYFYWYRQILGQKVEFLVSFYNNEISEKSEIFDDQFSVERPDGSNFTLKIRSTKLEDSAMYFCASSPQGLREKLFFGSGTQLSVL.

This clone showed up just a few times. The chain combines TRBV30 with TRBJ2-7; 9 positions agree with TRBD1. The length of the CDR3 is 15 residues. In germline, CDR1 is GTSNPN, CDR2 SVGIG (reference sequence). V trimming: 0 bases; J trimming: 7 bases; junction bases outside the gene matches: 10. The CDR3 loop reads CAWSVTTGGAGEQYF. The CDR3 bases are TGTGCCTGGAGTGTCACTACAGGGGGCGCGGGGGAGCAGTACTTC.

V usage is TRBV30 and J usage is TRBJ1-1; D not resolved. CDR1 is GTSNPN, CDR2 SVGIG, per germline (reference sequence). The CDR3 loop spans 11 amino acids. The V end lost 2 bases, the J end lost 8 bases, and 9 bases lay between the germline ends. The CDR3 here is CAWSPTREAFF. CDR3 nucleotide sequence: TGTGCCTGGAGTCCCACGAGGGAAGCTTTCTTT.

The CDR3 sequence is CASSPGTAPETQYF. The CDR3 DNA follows: TGCGCCAGCAGCCCCGGGACAGCCCCAGAGACCCAGTACTTC. The chain couples TRBV5-1 to TRBJ2-5; 7 bases are a match to TRBD1. V lost 4 bases and J lost 4; bases outside the gene matches: 7. Germline CDR1 and CDR2: SGHRS and YFSETQ. This CDR3 contains 14 residues.